The 13 T cell receptor beta chains listed next were all sequenced from one sample in a study of blood T cell repertoires in COVID-19. Measured with immunoSEQ multiplex PCR; TCRdb has only the in-frame clones, and not every one. The repertoire includes 120,000 to 150,000 clones, approximately 90% of them detected once, and 2.5% sits in the top ten. Source material: peripheral blood. Receptor source: a human donor with COVID-19, enrolled during active disease. The donor label of this sample is uncertain.

The J gene is TRBJ1-3, the V gene TRBV4-2; D not resolved. Germline V CDR1 and CDR2: LGHNA, YNFKEQ. Trimming took 0 bases from V and 0 from J, leaving 12 bases between them. The CDR3 is made up of 17 amino acids. For the CDR3, the DNA is TGTGCCAGCAGCCAAGATCTAGTTCGGGTCTCTGGAAACACCATATATTTT. Its protein is CASSQDLVRVSGNTIYF.

The genes are TRBV11-2 and TRBJ1-1; D call uncertain. The CDR3 runs to 14 residues. Germline CDR1 is SGHAT and CDR2 is FQNNGV. Trimming took 1 base from V and 8 from J, leaving 14 bases between them. In nucleotides, the CDR3 is TGTGCCAGCAGCTTAGGACCTGCTCTAGGAGAAGCTTTCTTT. Translating it yields CASSLGPALGEAFF.

V is TRBV27 and J is TRBJ2-1; 11 bases match TRBD2. Germline V lookup: CDR1 MNHEY, CDR2 SMNVEV (reference sequence). This CDR3 has 16 amino acids. V lost 5 bases to trimming and J lost 4 bases; unmatched junction nucleotides: 7. The CDR3 spells CASSPPSGRLYNEQFF. In nucleotides, the CDR3 is TGTGCCAGCAGTCCCCCTAGCGGGAGGCTTTACAATGAGCAGTTCTTC.

This chain joins TRBV30 and TRBJ1-5; D gene uncertain. Germline CDR1 and CDR2: GTSNPN and SVGIG (reference sequence). With 0 bases removed from V and 9 bases from J, the gap between germline ends came to 12 bases. The CDR3 is 13 amino acids. In DNA form, the CDR3 reads TGTGCCTGGAGTGTTCGAGGGAACGGGCCCCAGCATTTT. This codes for CAWSVRGNGPQHF.

V is TRBV6-2 or TRBV6-3 and J is TRBJ2-3; perhaps TRBD2 as D (5 bases). The V and J ends lost 3 bases and 2 bases respectively, with 15 bases between them. The V gene's germline CDR1 is MNHEY and CDR2 SVGEGT. The length of the CDR3 is 16 residues. The CDR3 reads CASSYITTIHTDTQYF. CDR3 nucleotides: TGTGCCAGCAGTTATATCACGACTATTCACACAGATACGCAGTATTTT.

The chain couples TRBV2 to TRBJ1-6; D gene ambiguous. The germline V gene has CDR1 SNHLY and CDR2 FYNNEI. The CDR3 sequence is 14 residues long. The germline V and J ends were trimmed by 5 bases and 9 bases, with 14 bases remaining between them. The CDR3 protein is CASSIEPLSSPLHF. For the CDR3, the DNA is TGTGCCAGCAGTATTGAACCCTTGAGTTCACCCCTCCACTTT.

For the CDR3, the DNA is TGTGCCAGCAGTGCGCCGGGACAGGGTTACGAGCAGTACTTC. Its translation is CASSAPGQGYEQYF. V usage is TRBV2 and J usage is TRBJ2-7; 9 positions match TRBD1. V was clipped by 4 bases and J by 4 bases; unmatched bases: 5. The CDR3 is 14 amino acids. Germline V gene data show CDR1 as SNHLY and CDR2 as FYNNEI.

This chain uses TRBV4-1 with TRBJ2-5; D is possibly TRBD1 (5 bases). Germline CDR1 MGHRA, CDR2 YSYEKL. The CDR3 has 14 amino acids. V was pared by 2 bases and J by 1 base, with 8 bases between. The CDR3 loop reads CASSQTGPQETQYF. In DNA form, the CDR3 reads TGCGCCAGCAGCCAAACAGGACCCCAAGAGACCCAGTACTTC.

This clone was recorded only once. This chain joins TRBV10-3 and TRBJ1-5; TRBD1 matches 7 bases. The V gene end was trimmed by 11 bases and the J gene end by 0 bases; junction bases not matched to a gene: 4. Germline V gene data show CDR1 as ENHRY and CDR2 as SYGVKD. The CDR3 runs 13 residues. CDR3: CAATGHSNQPQHF. In DNA form, the CDR3 reads TGTGCCGCGACAGGGCATAGCAATCAGCCCCAGCATTTT.

The chain carries TRBV24-1 and TRBJ2-1; D call uncertain. The CDR3 runs 12 residues. From germline, CDR1 is KGHDR and CDR2 SFDVKD. Trimming cost V 5 bases and J 4 bases, with 5 bases left between them. The CDR3 protein is CATSAGYNEQFF. In DNA, the CDR3 is TGTGCCACCAGTGCCGGGTACAATGAGCAGTTCTTC.

The chain recombines TRBV19 with TRBJ2-3, with a tentative D call TRBD2 (7 bases). Germline-derived CDR1 and CDR2 are LNHDA and SQIVND (reference sequence). The CDR3 contains 14 residues. Trimming took 10 bases from V and 8 from J, leaving 22 bases between them. This CDR3 reads CATSGRGPHGTQYF. The CDR3 DNA reads as TGTGCCACCTCAGGGCGGGGGCCCCACGGTACGCAGTATTTT.

This sequence joins TRBV28 and TRBJ1-2, with a possible D match to TRBD1 (5 bases). Trimming pared 1 base from V and 7 bases from J, leaving 13 bases between. The CDR3 runs 14 residues. The germline V gene has CDR1 MDHEN and CDR2 SYDVKM. The CDR3 region is CASSLSWGVPGYTF. CDR3 in DNA: TGTGCCAGCAGTTTATCCTGGGGGGTCCCTGGCTACACCTTC.

Concerning this clone: Distinct nucleotide sequences in the sample also encode this CDR3. This chain uses TRBV7-9 with TRBJ1-2; D is possibly TRBD1 (5 bases). With 6 bases removed from V and 3 bases from J, the gap between germline ends came to 11 bases. CDR3 length equals 13 residues. In germline, CDR1 is SEHNR, CDR2 FQNEAQ (reference sequence). The CDR3 bases are TGTGCCAGCAGGGGACTCCGGTACTATGGCTACACCTTC. It encodes CASRGLRYYGYTF.